The source of this T cell receptor beta chain is a study of vaccination and CD4 T cells after COVID-19. Study details: Nasal swab PCR had detected SARS-CoV-2 in convalescent patients, fewer than 10 mild and one severe. Overlapping spike peptides served as the stimulus for the cells. These peptides came from SARS-CoV-2 and from the common cold coronaviruses HCoV-NL63, HCoV-OC43 and HCoV-229E.

The Oncomine TCR Beta short-read assay was applied to DNA of cultured CD4+ T cells. TCRdb reprocessed the PCR reads via MiXCR and lists one record per CDR3 protein. The sample yields over 20,000 distinct CDR3 sequences, under 55% seen once. Treatment meaning: roughly 10-day PBMC culture with coronavirus spike peptide pools or control peptides (ViraFEST assay). Positivity by PCR occurred from March to December 2020, a period that predated US Alpha, Beta and Delta variants. Notes on this clonotype: The antigen remains unidentified.

With 0 bases removed from V and 2 bases from J, the gap between germline ends came to 12 bases. Germline CDR1 is DFQATT and CDR2 is SNEGSKA (reference sequence). The CDR3 totals 15 residues. The specimen sequenced was CD4+ T cells from blood, cultured in vitro. The rearrangement links TRBV20-1 to TRBJ2-3; D tentatively fits TRBD1 or TRBD2 (5 bases each). This TCR was recovered from a human donor who had recovered from COVID-19. The CDR3 region has the DNA TGCAGTGCTAGAGATCCGGGGCCTACCACAGATACGCAGTATTTT. It specifies CSARDPGPTTDTQYF.